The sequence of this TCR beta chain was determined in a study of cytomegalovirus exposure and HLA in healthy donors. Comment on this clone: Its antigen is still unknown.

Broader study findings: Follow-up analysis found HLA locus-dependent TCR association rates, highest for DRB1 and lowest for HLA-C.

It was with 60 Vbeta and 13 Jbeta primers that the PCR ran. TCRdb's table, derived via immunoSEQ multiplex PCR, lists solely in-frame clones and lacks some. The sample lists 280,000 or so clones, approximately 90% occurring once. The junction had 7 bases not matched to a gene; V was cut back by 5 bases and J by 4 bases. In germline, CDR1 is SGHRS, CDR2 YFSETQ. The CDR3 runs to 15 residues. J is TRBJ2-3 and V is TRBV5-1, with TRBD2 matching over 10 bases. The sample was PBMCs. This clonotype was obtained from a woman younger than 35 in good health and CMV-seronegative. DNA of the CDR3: TGCGCCAGCAGAAATAGCGGGGGGTGGGCAGATACGCAGTATTTT. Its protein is CASRNSGGWADTQYF.